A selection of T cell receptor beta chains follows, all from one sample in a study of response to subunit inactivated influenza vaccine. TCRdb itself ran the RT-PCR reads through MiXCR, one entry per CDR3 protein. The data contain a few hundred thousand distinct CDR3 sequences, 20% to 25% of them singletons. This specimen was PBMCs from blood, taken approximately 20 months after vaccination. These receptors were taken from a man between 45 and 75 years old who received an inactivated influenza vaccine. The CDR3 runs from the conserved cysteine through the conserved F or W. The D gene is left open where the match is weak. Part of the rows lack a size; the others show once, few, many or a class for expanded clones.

CASSLHPSSYEQYF TGTGCCAGCAGTTTACACCCTAGCTCCTACGAGCAGTACTTC 14 TRBJ2-7 TRBV28 - -
CASSLVFTGVAPKTYEQYF TGTGCCAGCAGCTTAGTGTTCACGGGAGTAGCGCCAAAAACCTACGAGCAGTACTTC 19 TRBJ2-7 TRBV11-2 few -
CAITPLMGVSGNTIYF TGTGCCATCACTCCTCTGATGGGGGTCTCTGGAAACACCATATATTTT 16 TRBJ1-3 TRBV10-3 - -
CASSKGGGTEAFF TGTGCCAGTAGTAAGGGTGGAGGGACTGAAGCTTTCTTT 13 TRBJ1-1 TRBV19 - -
CSARRVVYMGSSYEQYF TGCAGTGCTAGGAGGGTGGTATATATGGGGAGCTCCTACGAGCAGTACTTC 17 TRBJ2-7 TRBV20-1 - -
CASSPVGQAFF TGTGCCAGCAGCCCCGTTGGACAAGCTTTCTTT 11 TRBJ1-1 TRBV7-9 few -
CASSQYHMGQPQHF TGCGCCAGCAGCCAATATCATATGGGGCAGCCCCAGCATTTT 14 TRBJ1-5 TRBV4-1 - -
CASSRGGNSPLHF TGTGCCAGCAGCAGGGGCGGGAATTCACCCCTCCACTTT 13 TRBJ1-6 TRBV3-1 - -
CASSLDPVVSEAFF TGTGCCAGCAGCTTAGATCCGGTGGTCAGTGAAGCTTTCTTT 14 TRBJ1-1 TRBV7-9 - -
CASSYRAGTINEQFF TGTGCCAGCAGTTATAGGGCCGGGACTATCAATGAGCAGTTCTTC 15 TRBJ2-1 TRBV12-3/TRBV12-4 - TRBD2
CSVGGGGYNEQFF TGCAGCGTTGGTGGTGGCGGTTACAATGAGCAGTTCTTC 13 TRBJ2-1 TRBV29-1 - -
CATSDRPGDNEQFF TGTGCCACCAGTGACCGCCCAGGGGACAATGAGCAGTTCTTC 14 TRBJ2-1 TRBV24-1 - -
CSANRQGVSYNSPLHF TGCAGTGCTAACAGACAGGGAGTCTCCTATAATTCACCCCTCCACTTT 16 TRBJ1-6 TRBV20-1 - TRBD1
CASSTLAGASDTQYF TGTGCCAGTAGTACACTAGCGGGGGCCTCAGATACGCAGTATTTT 15 TRBJ2-3 TRBV19 - TRBD2
CASTAGEWDEQFF TGTGCCAGCACGGCGGGAGAATGGGATGAGCAGTTCTTC 13 TRBJ2-1 TRBV7-2 - TRBD2
CASSLQGQNTEAFF TGCGCCAGCAGCTTACAGGGACAGAACACTGAAGCTTTCTTT 14 TRBJ1-1 TRBV5-1 many -
CASSFGTGGLDTQYF TGTGCCAGCAGCTTCGGGACAGGGGGCTTAGATACGCAGTATTTT 15 TRBJ2-3 TRBV7-9 - TRBD1
CASSQGGPLGTQPQHF TGTGCCAGCAGCCAAGGGGGCCCCTTAGGAACCCAGCCCCAGCATTTT 16 TRBJ1-5 TRBV3-1 few -
CSASPDRVSNQPQHF TGCAGTGCTAGCCCGGACAGGGTGAGCAATCAGCCCCAGCATTTT 15 TRBJ1-5 TRBV20-1 few TRBD1
CASSWASGQETQYF TGTGCCAGCAGTTGGGCTAGCGGCCAAGAGACCCAGTACTTC 14 TRBJ2-5 TRBV25-1 - TRBD2
CASSREKAGGLTDTQYF TGTGCCAGCAGCCGGGAAAAAGCGGGGGGGCTCACAGATACGCAGTATTTT 17 TRBJ2-3 TRBV4-2 - TRBD2
CASSLQGPYSNQPQHF TGCGCCAGCAGCTTGCAGGGACCATATAGCAATCAGCCCCAGCATTTT 16 TRBJ1-5 TRBV5-1 - -
CASSQDGNRGYGYTF TGTGCCAGCAGCCAAGATGGGAACAGGGGATATGGCTACACCTTC 15 TRBJ1-2 TRBV3-1 few TRBD1
CASSATGNRETQYF TGTGCCAGCAGCGCGACGGGAAATCGAGAGACCCAGTACTTC 14 TRBJ2-5 TRBV7-2 few -
CASSHRGQGRTEAFF TGTGCCAGCAGCCACCGCGGACAGGGACGCACTGAAGCTTTCTTT 15 TRBJ1-1 TRBV7-9 few TRBD1
CASSRNGQGHGYTF TGCGCCAGCAGCCGAAACGGACAGGGTCATGGCTACACCTTC 14 TRBJ1-2 TRBV5-1 - TRBD1
CASSSDGIEAFF TGTGCCAGCAGTTCGGACGGTATTGAAGCTTTCTTT 12 TRBJ1-1 TRBV2 few -
CASISAVNTEAFF TGTGCCAGCATATCGGCAGTGAACACTGAAGCTTTCTTT 13 TRBJ1-1 TRBV7-9 few -
CSARDRGRRNQPQHF TGCAGTGCTAGAGATCGGGGGCGCCGAAATCAGCCCCAGCATTTT 15 TRBJ1-5 TRBV20-1 few -
CSVERTSTDTQYF TGCAGCGTTGAACGCACTAGCACAGATACGCAGTATTTT 13 TRBJ2-3 TRBV29-1 - -
CASSLVKSESSPLHF TGTGCCAGCAGCTTAGTTAAGTCGGAATCTTCACCCCTCCACTTT 15 TRBJ1-6 TRBV11-2 - -
CASSQTPGRYASTYEQYF TGTGCCAGCAGCCAGACCCCGGGTAGGTATGCTAGTACCTACGAGCAGTACTTC 18 TRBJ2-7 TRBV3-1 once -
CSVEGISRTDTQYF TGCAGCGTTGAAGGGATTAGCCGTACAGATACGCAGTATTTT 14 TRBJ2-3 TRBV29-1 - -
CASSLPWAGVNTEAFF TGTGCCAGCAGCTTACCCTGGGCGGGGGTGAACACTGAAGCTTTCTTT 16 TRBJ1-1 TRBV7-9 few -
CASSLDRAGGEQFF TGCGCCAGCAGCCTCGACAGGGCTGGGGGTGAGCAGTTCTTC 14 TRBJ2-1 TRBV5-1 - TRBD1
CAHTSTGELFF TGTGCCCACACCTCCACCGGGGAGCTGTTTTTT 11 TRBJ2-2 TRBV10-3 few -
CASSYQGSPGYGYTF TGTGCCAGCAGCTACCAGGGAAGCCCCGGCTATGGCTACACCTTC 15 TRBJ1-2 TRBV5-4 - -
CASNGPGVRDTQYF TGTGCCAGCAATGGGCCGGGAGTTAGAGATACGCAGTATTTT 14 TRBJ2-3 TRBV12-3/TRBV12-4 - -
CASSRDRGSDTQYF TGTGCCAGCAGCCGGGACAGGGGATCAGATACGCAGTATTTT 14 TRBJ2-3 TRBV7-3 few TRBD1
CASSLGTAMNTEAFF TGTGCCAGCAGCCTCGGGACAGCCATGAACACTGAAGCTTTCTTT 15 TRBJ1-1 TRBV3-1 many TRBD1
CASSKGTATYGYTF TGTGCCAGCAGTAAAGGGACAGCGACCTATGGCTACACCTTC 14 TRBJ1-2 TRBV27 - TRBD1
CASSQSSGVYGYTF TGTGCCAGCAGCCAGTCCTCGGGCGTCTATGGCTACACCTTC 14 TRBJ1-2 TRBV7-2 few -
CASSPWGGDKNIQYF TGCGCCAGCAGCCCCTGGGGGGGGGACAAAAACATTCAGTACTTC 15 TRBJ2-4 TRBV5-1 - TRBD2
CSARDQFGDANYGYTF TGCAGTGCTAGAGATCAGTTCGGGGATGCTAACTATGGCTACACCTTC 16 TRBJ1-2 TRBV20-1 - -
CASSLALENEKLFF TGCGCCAGCAGCTTGGCTCTCGAAAATGAAAAACTGTTTTTT 14 TRBJ1-4 TRBV5-1 - -
CASTLYGYEQYF TGTGCCAGCACTTTATATGGATACGAGCAGTACTTC 12 TRBJ2-7 TRBV6-1 many -
CASSPRQGYSPLHF TGTGCCAGCAGCCCCCGACAGGGTTATTCACCCCTCCACTTT 14 TRBJ1-6 TRBV7-2 few TRBD1
CASSQGLRGASEKLFF TGTGCCAGCAGCCAAGGGCTGAGGGGCGCGTCCGAAAAACTGTTTTTT 16 TRBJ1-4 TRBV4-2 - -
CSVVSLAGAEQFF TGCAGCGTTGTTTCCCTAGCGGGAGCTGAGCAGTTCTTC 13 TRBJ2-1 TRBV29-1 - TRBD2
CASSFSSGAKNIQYF TGTGCCAGCAGTTTTTCCAGTGGGGCCAAAAACATTCAGTACTTC 15 TRBJ2-4 TRBV12-3/TRBV12-4 few -
CSARHMAADTQYF TGCAGTGCTAGACACATGGCTGCAGATACGCAGTATTTT 13 TRBJ2-3 TRBV20-1 - -
CASSEFAGGSGYTF TGTGCCAGCAGTGAATTTGCCGGGGGTTCTGGCTACACCTTC 14 TRBJ1-2 TRBV25-1 - -
CASSLGGAGRQPQHF TGTGCCAGCAGTTTAGGGGGCGCGGGTCGTCAGCCCCAGCATTTT 15 TRBJ1-5 TRBV12-3/TRBV12-4 - -